This TCR beta chain derives from a study of spatial heterogeneity in lung cancer. This clonotype was recorded a few times. The antigen is undetermined. Trimming left V 2 bases short and J 7 bases short, with 8 bases between. CDR3 length: 12 amino acids. CDR1 and CDR2 from the germline V gene are SGHTA and FQGTGA. Notes on the study in general: For expanded intratumoral alpha and beta TCRs, counts tracked tumor mutation counts.

As to time point: sample taken at primary tumor resection. TCRdb redid the calling of the 5' RACE reads with MiXCR, one entry per CDR3 protein. The sample holds about 13,000 distinct CDR3 sequences; 3.2% are singletons and the top ten take 17%. The chain links TRBV7-3 to TRBJ1-1; D is undetermined. Sample: lung tumor tissue, taken at surgery. This clonotype originated in a male donor with early-stage non-small cell lung cancer. CDR3 region: CASSLGRGEAFF. The CDR3 region has the DNA TGTGCCAGCAGCTTAGGCCGGGGTGAAGCTTTCTTT.